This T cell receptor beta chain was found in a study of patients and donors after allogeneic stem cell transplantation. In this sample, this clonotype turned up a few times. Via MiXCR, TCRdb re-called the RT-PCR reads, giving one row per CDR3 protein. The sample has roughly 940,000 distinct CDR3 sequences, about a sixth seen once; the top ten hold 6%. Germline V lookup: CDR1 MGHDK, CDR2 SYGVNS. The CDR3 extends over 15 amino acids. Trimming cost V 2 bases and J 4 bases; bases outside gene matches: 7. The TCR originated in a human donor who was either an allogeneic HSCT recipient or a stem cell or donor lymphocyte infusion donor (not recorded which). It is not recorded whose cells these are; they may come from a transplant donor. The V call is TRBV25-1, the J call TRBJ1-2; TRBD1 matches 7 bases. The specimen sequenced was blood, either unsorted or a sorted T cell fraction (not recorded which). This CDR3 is CASSENGAGGYGYTF. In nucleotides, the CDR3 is TGTGCCAGCAGTGAAAATGGCGCAGGGGGCTATGGCTACACCTTC.